The rows below give T cell receptor beta chains drawn from one sample of a study of blood T cell repertoires in COVID-19. Clones were read by immunoSEQ multiplex PCR, and TCRdb kept only the in-frame ones, dropping some. The sample has about 270,000 clones; about four fifths are singletons. Input material: peripheral blood. The source is a woman between 18 and 29 years old with acute or convalescent COVID-19. Both conserved end residues are part of each CDR3. D genes are given only for firm matches. Some rows have no size entry. The others give once, few or many, or a class for an expanded clone.

j_call: TRBJ2-5; clone_size: NA; d_call: NA; v_call: TRBV12-3/TRBV12-4; cdr3_aa: CASSLGRRETQYF
j_call: TRBJ2-7; clone_size: NA; d_call: TRBD1; v_call: TRBV4-3; cdr3_aa: CASSPSRDRGFYEQYF
j_call: TRBJ2-7; clone_size: NA; d_call: TRBD1; v_call: TRBV29-1; cdr3_aa: CSVELGDRGPYEQYF
j_call: TRBJ2-7; clone_size: NA; d_call: TRBD1; v_call: TRBV29-1; cdr3_aa: CSVGLQGNGEQYF
j_call: TRBJ1-5; clone_size: NA; d_call: TRBD1; v_call: TRBV7-9; cdr3_aa: CASSSLTGNQPQHF
j_call: TRBJ2-5; clone_size: NA; d_call: NA; v_call: TRBV5-4; cdr3_aa: CASSFTGLASGTVAWETQYF
j_call: TRBJ2-3; clone_size: NA; d_call: NA; v_call: TRBV2; cdr3_aa: CASSVRGGPDTQYF
j_call: TRBJ1-1; clone_size: NA; d_call: NA; v_call: TRBV28; cdr3_aa: CASSSTGAATPNTEAFF
j_call: TRBJ2-1; clone_size: NA; d_call: TRBD2; v_call: TRBV11-2; cdr3_aa: CASSLKWSSGTSHYNEQFF
j_call: TRBJ2-4; clone_size: NA; d_call: TRBD1; v_call: TRBV5-1; cdr3_aa: CASSPRTGFDTTKNIQYF
j_call: TRBJ1-2; clone_size: once; d_call: NA; v_call: TRBV21-1; cdr3_aa: CASSCTGWMSGYTF
j_call: TRBJ1-1; clone_size: NA; d_call: NA; v_call: TRBV6-5; cdr3_aa: CASSYEQMNTEAFF
j_call: TRBJ1-5; clone_size: many; d_call: NA; v_call: TRBV10-2; cdr3_aa: CASSDAQGVGGQPQHF
j_call: TRBJ2-1; clone_size: NA; d_call: TRBD2; v_call: TRBV19; cdr3_aa: CASSIVAGGIEQFF
j_call: TRBJ2-1; clone_size: NA; d_call: TRBD2; v_call: TRBV14; cdr3_aa: CASSQDPSGEWRNEQFF
j_call: TRBJ2-7; clone_size: NA; d_call: NA; v_call: TRBV6-2/TRBV6-3; cdr3_aa: CASSYGEMALGGEQYF
j_call: TRBJ1-1; clone_size: NA; d_call: NA; v_call: TRBV6-4; cdr3_aa: CASSNDRNTEAFF
j_call: TRBJ1-1; clone_size: NA; d_call: TRBD1; v_call: TRBV5-1; cdr3_aa: CASSPETGAAFF
j_call: TRBJ2-2; clone_size: NA; d_call: NA; v_call: TRBV5-1; cdr3_aa: CASRPGVGTGELFF
j_call: TRBJ2-6; clone_size: NA; d_call: NA; v_call: TRBV6-6; cdr3_aa: CASIRGSGANVLTF
j_call: TRBJ2-7; clone_size: NA; d_call: NA; v_call: TRBV7-9; cdr3_aa: CASSSTGPSYEQYF
j_call: TRBJ2-7; clone_size: NA; d_call: TRBD1; v_call: TRBV6-2/TRBV6-3; cdr3_aa: CASSWGQGPYEQYF
j_call: TRBJ2-5; clone_size: NA; d_call: TRBD2; v_call: TRBV2; cdr3_aa: CASSDPSGEKETQYF
j_call: TRBJ1-3; clone_size: NA; d_call: TRBD1; v_call: TRBV7-8; cdr3_aa: CASSWGQGSGNTIYF
j_call: TRBJ2-7; clone_size: NA; d_call: NA; v_call: TRBV2; cdr3_aa: CASSDLGEKNEQYF
j_call: TRBJ2-5; clone_size: few; d_call: TRBD2; v_call: TRBV30; cdr3_aa: CAWSGASGRGETQYF
j_call: TRBJ2-3; clone_size: NA; d_call: TRBD2; v_call: TRBV4-1; cdr3_aa: CASSQGILAGGPRTDGTQYF
j_call: TRBJ2-7; clone_size: NA; d_call: NA; v_call: TRBV21-1; cdr3_aa: CASTSGRKGPYEQYF
j_call: TRBJ1-1; clone_size: NA; d_call: NA; v_call: TRBV19; cdr3_aa: CASSMGGNAEAFF